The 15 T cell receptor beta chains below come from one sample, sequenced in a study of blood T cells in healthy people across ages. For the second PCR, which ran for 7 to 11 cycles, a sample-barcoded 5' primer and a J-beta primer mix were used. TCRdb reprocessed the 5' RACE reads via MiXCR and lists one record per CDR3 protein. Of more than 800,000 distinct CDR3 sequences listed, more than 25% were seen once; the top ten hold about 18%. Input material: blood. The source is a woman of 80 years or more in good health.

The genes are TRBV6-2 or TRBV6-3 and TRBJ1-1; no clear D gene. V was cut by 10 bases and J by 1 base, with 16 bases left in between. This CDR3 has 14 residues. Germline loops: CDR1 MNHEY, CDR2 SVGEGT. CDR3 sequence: CATGRESTNTEAFF. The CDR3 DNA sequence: TGTGCCACCGGTAGGGAATCGACGAACACTGAAGCTTTCTTT.

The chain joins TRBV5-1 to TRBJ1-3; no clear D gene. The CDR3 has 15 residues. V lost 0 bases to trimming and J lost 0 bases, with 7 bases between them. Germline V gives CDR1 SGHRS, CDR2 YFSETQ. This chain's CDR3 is CASSLEVDSGNTIYF. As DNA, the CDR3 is TGCGCCAGCAGCTTGGAGGTGGACTCTGGAAACACCATATATTTT.

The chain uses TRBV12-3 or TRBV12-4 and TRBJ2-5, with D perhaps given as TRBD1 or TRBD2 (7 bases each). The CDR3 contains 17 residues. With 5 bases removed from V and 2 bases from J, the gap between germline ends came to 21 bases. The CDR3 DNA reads TGTGCCAGCAGTCGCCCGGGACTAACAGGGGTTCAAGAGACCCAGTACTTC. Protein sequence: CASSRPGLTGVQETQYF.

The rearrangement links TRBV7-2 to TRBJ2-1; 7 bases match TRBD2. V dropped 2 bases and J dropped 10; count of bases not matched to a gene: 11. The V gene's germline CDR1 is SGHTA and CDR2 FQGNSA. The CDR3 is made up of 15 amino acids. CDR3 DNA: TGTGCCAGCAGCTTAAGCGGGTCGGGGGGACGGGAGCAGTTCTTC. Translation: CASSLSGSGGREQFF.

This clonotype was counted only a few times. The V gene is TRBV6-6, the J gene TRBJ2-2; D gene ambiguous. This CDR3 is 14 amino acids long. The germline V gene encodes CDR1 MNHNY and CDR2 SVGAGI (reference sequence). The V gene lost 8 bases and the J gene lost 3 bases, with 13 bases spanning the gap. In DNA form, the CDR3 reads TGTGCCAGCGTCTTGGGTGAGCACACCGGGGAGCTGTTTTTT. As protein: CASVLGEHTGELFF.

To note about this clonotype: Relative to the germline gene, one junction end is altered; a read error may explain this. The CDR3 DNA is TGTGCCAACAGCTTGGCCGGGCAGGGGGGTAACTATGGCTACACCTTC. This codes for CANSLAGQGGNYGYTF. This chain joins TRBV5-4 and TRBJ1-2; TRBD1 matches 7 bases. This CDR3 spans 16 amino acids. Germline V gives CDR1 SGHNT, CDR2 YYREEE (reference sequence).

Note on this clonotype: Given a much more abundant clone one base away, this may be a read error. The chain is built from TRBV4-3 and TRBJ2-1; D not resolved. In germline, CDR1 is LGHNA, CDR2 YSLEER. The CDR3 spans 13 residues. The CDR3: CASSQDYYSEQFF. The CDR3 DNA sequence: TGCGCCAGCAGCCAAGACTATTACAGTGAGCAGTTCTTC.

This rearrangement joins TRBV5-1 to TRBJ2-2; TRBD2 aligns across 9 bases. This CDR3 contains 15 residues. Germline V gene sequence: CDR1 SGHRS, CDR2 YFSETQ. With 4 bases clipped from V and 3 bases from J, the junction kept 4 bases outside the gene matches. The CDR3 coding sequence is TGCGCCAGCAGCGGGGAGCGGGGGGACACCGGGGAGCTGTTTTTT. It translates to CASSGERGDTGELFF.

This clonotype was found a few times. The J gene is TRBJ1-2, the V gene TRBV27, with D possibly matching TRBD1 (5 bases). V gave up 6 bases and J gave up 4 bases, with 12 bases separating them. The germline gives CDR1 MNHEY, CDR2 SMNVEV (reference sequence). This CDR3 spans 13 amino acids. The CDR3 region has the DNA TGTGCCAGCAGGAAGGAAAGGGGCTATGGCTACACCTTC. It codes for CASRKERGYGYTF.

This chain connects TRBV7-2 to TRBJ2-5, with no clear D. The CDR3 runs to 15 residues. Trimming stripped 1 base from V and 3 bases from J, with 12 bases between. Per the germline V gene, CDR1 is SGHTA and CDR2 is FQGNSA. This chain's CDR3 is CASSLVLGSEETQYF. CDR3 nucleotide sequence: TGTGCCAGCAGCTTAGTTCTGGGGTCCGAAGAGACCCAGTACTTC.

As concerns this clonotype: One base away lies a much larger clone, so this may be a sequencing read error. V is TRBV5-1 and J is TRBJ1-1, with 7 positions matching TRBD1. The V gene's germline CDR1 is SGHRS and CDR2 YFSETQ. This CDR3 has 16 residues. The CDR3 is CVSSFEGQRRNTEAFF. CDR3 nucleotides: TGCGTCAGCAGCTTCGAGGGACAGCGGAGGAACACTGAAGCTTTCTTT.

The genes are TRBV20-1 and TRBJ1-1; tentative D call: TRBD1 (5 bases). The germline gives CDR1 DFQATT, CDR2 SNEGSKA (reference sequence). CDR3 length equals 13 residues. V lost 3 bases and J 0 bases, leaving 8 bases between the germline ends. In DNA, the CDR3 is TGCAGTGCTAGGAGACAGTTGAACACTGAAGCTTTCTTT. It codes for CSARRQLNTEAFF.

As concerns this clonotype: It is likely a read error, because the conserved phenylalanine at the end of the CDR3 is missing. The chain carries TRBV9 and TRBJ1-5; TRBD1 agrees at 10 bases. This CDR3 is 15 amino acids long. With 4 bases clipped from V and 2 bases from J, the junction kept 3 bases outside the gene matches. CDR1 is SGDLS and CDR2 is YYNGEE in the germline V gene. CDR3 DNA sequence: TGTGCCAGCAGCTCGGGGACAGGGGGCAATCAGCCCCAGCATGTT. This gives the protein CASSSGTGGNQPQHV.

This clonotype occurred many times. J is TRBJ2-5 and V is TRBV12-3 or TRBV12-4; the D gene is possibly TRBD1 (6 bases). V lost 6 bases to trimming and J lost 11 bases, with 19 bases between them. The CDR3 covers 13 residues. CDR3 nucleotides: TGTGCCAGCAGCCTCCCGTCCCGGGACAAGCAGTACTTC. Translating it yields CASSLPSRDKQYF.

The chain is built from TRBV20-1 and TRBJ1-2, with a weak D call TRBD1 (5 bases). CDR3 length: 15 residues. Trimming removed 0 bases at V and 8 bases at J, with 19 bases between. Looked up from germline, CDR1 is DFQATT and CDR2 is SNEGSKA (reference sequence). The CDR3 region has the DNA TGCAGTGCTAGAGATCCGACCAGGGCCGGTGGGGGCTACACCTTC. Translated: CSARDPTRAGGGYTF.